These 31 T cell receptor beta chains were all obtained from the same sample, sequenced in a study of resident and recirculating memory T cells in vitiligo. Using immunoSEQ multiplex PCR, the repertoire was profiled, and TCRdb retains in-frame clones only, with some absent. The table has around 40,000 clones, around 90% seen once. The material sequenced was blood. These receptors were collected from a male donor with vitiligo.

The V and J genes are TRBV5-1 and TRBJ2-1; 8 bases are a match to TRBD2. There are 15 residues in the CDR3. Germline loops: CDR1 SGHRS, CDR2 YFSETQ. Trimming at V came to 0 bases and at J to 5 bases, leaving 4 bases not matched to a gene. In DNA form, the CDR3 reads TGCGCCAGCAGCTTGGTGACTAGCGCGAACAATGAGCAGTTCTTC. It yields the protein CASSLVTSANNEQFF.

The V gene is TRBV2, the J gene TRBJ2-7; D is perhaps TRBD2 (6 bases). Germline-derived CDR1 and CDR2 are SNHLY and FYNNEI. This CDR3 comprises 13 residues. Trimming cost V 1 base and J 5 bases, with 9 bases left between them. CDR3 sequence (DNA): TGTGCCAGCAGTGAAGTGCGGGGTAACGAGCAGTACTTC. Translated: CASSEVRGNEQYF.

The V gene is TRBV6-1, the J gene TRBJ1-5; 7 bases are a match to TRBD1. The CDR3 has 15 amino acids. With 4 bases clipped from V and 0 bases from J, the junction kept 3 bases outside the gene matches. CDR1 and CDR2 from the germline V gene are MNHNS and SASEGT. CDR3 DNA: TGTGCCAGCAGTGCCAGGGGGTTTAGCAATCAGCCCCAGCATTTT. Its protein product is CASSARGFSNQPQHF.

The genes are TRBV19 and TRBJ2-2; D might be TRBD1 (10 bases). The CDR3 extends over 18 amino acids. Germline assignment: CDR1 LNHDA and CDR2 SQIVND (reference sequence). Trimming removed 6 bases from V and 2 bases from J, with 22 bases in between. CDR3 residues: CASSPAGGTGVNTGELFF. Here the CDR3 DNA reads TGTGCCAGTAGCCCCGCGGGGGGGACAGGGGTCAACACCGGGGAGCTGTTTTTT.

The V and J genes are TRBV6-1 and TRBJ2-7; 12 nucleotides line up with TRBD1. The CDR3 covers 16 residues. CDR1 is MNHNS, CDR2 SASEGT, per germline. With V trimmed by 1 base and J by 5 bases, 6 bases remained unmatched. The CDR3 DNA reads TGTGCCAGCAGTGAAGACGCGGGACAGGGGGCCCACGAGCAGTACTTC. Its protein product is CASSEDAGQGAHEQYF.

The V call is TRBV12-5, the J call TRBJ1-1; 8 positions match TRBD1. Looked up from germline, CDR1 is LGHNT and CDR2 is FRNRAP. V was pared by 5 bases and J by 2 bases, with 16 bases of the junction left unmatched. The CDR3 is made up of 18 amino acids. The CDR3 DNA reads TGTGCTAGTGGTCCGGGGACAGGAGCTCTTCCGTTTAACACTGAAGCTTTCTTT. As protein: CASGPGTGALPFNTEAFF.

This chain links TRBV7-2 with TRBJ2-3, with 8 positions matching TRBD1. The germline CDR1 and CDR2 sequences are SGHTA and FQGNSA. The length of the CDR3 is 14 residues. The J segment lost 3 bases and the V segment lost 3 bases, leaving 2 bases of the junction unmatched. CDR3 nucleotide sequence: TGTGCCAGCAGCTTCGACAGGGGAACAGATACGCAGTATTTT. Translated: CASSFDRGTDTQYF. Variable domain in full (rest from reference TRBV7-2 and TRBJ2-3): GAGVSQSPSNKVTEKGKDVELRCDPISGHTALYWYRQSLGQGLEFLIYFQGNSAPDKSGLPSDRFSAERTGGSVSTLTIQRTQQEDSAVYLCASSFDRGTDTQYFGPGTRLTVL.

This clone was counted between two and nine times. The chain joins TRBV9 to TRBJ2-3; 7 bases are shared with TRBD1. Germline V lookup: CDR1 SGDLS, CDR2 YYNGEE. V shed 0 bases and J 4 bases; nucleotides not matched to a gene: 8. The CDR3 runs to 16 residues. CDR3 nucleotide sequence: TGTGCCAGCAGCGTAGTCCCAGGGGGAAGATCAGATACGCAGTATTTT. Translation gives CASSVVPGGRSDTQYF.

The chain combines TRBV5-4 with TRBJ2-2; no firm D call. In germline, CDR1 is SGHNT, CDR2 YYREEE (reference sequence). Deletions cut 6 bases from V and 2 bases from J, with 5 bases between. The CDR3 extends over 12 amino acids. This CDR3 is CASNLNTGELFF. The CDR3 DNA is TGTGCCAGCAACCTAAACACCGGGGAGCTGTTTTTT.

This chain links TRBV7-8 with TRBJ1-1; D gene ambiguous. The V and J ends lost 5 bases and 4 bases respectively, with 17 bases between them. CDR3 size: 15 residues. From germline, CDR1 is SGHVS and CDR2 FQNEAQ. The CDR3: CASSTGLREGTEAFF. The CDR3 DNA reads TGTGCCAGCAGCACCGGGTTGAGGGAGGGCACTGAAGCTTTCTTT.

CDR3 in amino acids: CASSPSSSSYNEQFF. Here the CDR3 DNA reads TGTGCCAGCAGCCCTTCTAGTAGCTCCTACAATGAGCAGTTCTTC. V and J are TRBV7-2 and TRBJ2-1; D not resolved. Trimming shortened V by 5 bases and J by 0 bases, and 11 bases separated the two germline ends. The CDR3 runs to 15 residues. In germline, CDR1 is SGHTA, CDR2 FQGNSA.

V usage is TRBV5-4 and J usage is TRBJ2-4; the match to TRBD2 covers 9 bases. Germline values: CDR1 SGHNT, CDR2 YYREEE (reference sequence). With 0 bases clipped from V and 2 bases from J, the junction kept 3 bases outside the gene matches. This CDR3 region has 16 residues. This chain's CDR3 is CASSLESGGPKNIQYF. The CDR3 nucleotides are TGTGCCAGCAGCTTGGAAAGCGGGGGGCCCAAAAACATTCAGTACTTC.

Only one count was recorded for this clone. The V gene is TRBV30, the J gene TRBJ2-5; 11 bases fit TRBD2. The CDR3 is 14 residues long. CDR1 is GTSNPN and CDR2 is SVGIG in the germline V gene (reference sequence). Losses at the gene ends were 1 base for V and 3 bases for J; bases not matched to a gene: 1. The DNA of the CDR3 is TGTGCCTGGAGTGGGGGACTAGCGGAAGAGACCCAGTACTTC. Translated, it gives CAWSGGLAEETQYF.

The V gene is TRBV19, the J gene TRBJ1-5; weak D call: TRBD1 (5 bases). Germline lookup yields CDR1 LNHDA and CDR2 SQIVND (reference sequence). V was clipped by 5 bases and J by 0 bases, with 17 bases between them. The CDR3 has 17 residues. The DNA for the CDR3 is TGTGCCAGTAGTCCCGACAGACTAGGCTATAGCAATCAGCCCCAGCATTTT. Its protein is CASSPDRLGYSNQPQHF.

The chain couples TRBV2 to TRBJ1-5; TRBD1 matches 7 bases. The germline CDR1 and CDR2 sequences are SNHLY and FYNNEI. This CDR3 is 15 amino acids long. Germline trimming cut 3 bases from V and 3 bases from J; bases unmatched to any gene: 5. CDR3 nucleotide sequence: TGTGCCAGCAGTGAGCGGACAGGACACAATCAGCCCCAGCATTTT. This codes for CASSERTGHNQPQHF.

The V and J genes are TRBV4-1 and TRBJ2-7; tentative D call: TRBD2 (6 bases). This CDR3 region has 13 residues. Trimming cost V 4 bases and J 3 bases, with 10 bases left between them. Germline values: CDR1 MGHRA, CDR2 YSYEKL. CDR3 nucleotide sequence: TGCGCCAGCAGCCCCTGGGAGGACTACGAGCAGTACTTC. This gives the protein CASSPWEDYEQYF.

The chain recombines TRBV29-1 with TRBJ2-1; 13 bases are shared with TRBD2. Germline V gene data show CDR1 as SQVTM and CDR2 as ANQGSEA. The V gene end was trimmed by 6 bases and the J gene end by 7 bases; junction bases not matched to a gene: 3. The CDR3 is made up of 13 amino acids. The DNA of the CDR3 is TGCAGCGTCGGACTAGCGGGGGTAAATGAGCAGTTCTTC. It specifies CSVGLAGVNEQFF.

This chain joins TRBV11-1 and TRBJ2-1; D is possibly TRBD2 (7 bases). Germline V gives CDR1 SGHAT, CDR2 FQDESV (reference sequence). V gave up 5 bases and J gave up 3 bases, with 11 bases separating them. There are 14 residues in the CDR3. CDR3 region: CASSPRGLYNEQFF. The CDR3 DNA follows: TGTGCCAGCAGCCCGCGGGGGCTCTACAATGAGCAGTTCTTC. Variable domain in full (rest from reference TRBV11-1 and TRBJ2-1): EAEVAQSPRYKITEKSQAVAFWCDPISGHATLYWYRQILGQGPELLVQFQDESVVDDSQLPKDRFSAERLKGVDSTLKIQPAELGDSAMYLCASSPRGLYNEQFFGPGTRLTVL.

The chain combines TRBV6-6 with TRBJ1-2; a possible D gene is TRBD1 (6 bases). Germline V CDR1 and CDR2: MNHNY, SVGAGI (reference sequence). The V gene lost 6 bases and the J gene lost 5 bases, with 19 bases spanning the gap. The CDR3 covers 15 residues. CDR3 sequence reads: CASRGGGDKTYGYTF. The DNA for the CDR3 is TGTGCCAGCAGGGGGGGAGGGGACAAGACATATGGCTACACCTTC.

CDR3 region: CASSESGTGEETQYF. The CDR3 region has the DNA TGCGCCAGCAGTGAGTCCGGGACAGGGGAAGAGACCCAGTACTTC. J is TRBJ2-5 and V is TRBV10-2, with TRBD1 matching over 10 bases. The CDR3 sequence is 15 residues long. V trimming: 0 bases; J trimming: 3 bases; junction bases outside the gene matches: 1. Germline CDR1 WSHSY, CDR2 SAAADI.

Regarding this clone: At one end the junction does not follow the germline gene, possibly because of a read error. This chain connects TRBV2 to TRBJ2-7; 9 bases map to TRBD1. This CDR3 comprises 12 residues. In germline, CDR1 is SNHLY, CDR2 FYNNEI. CDR3 DNA: TGTGCCAGCACCCCTCAGGGGACAGGGCCCTGTTTC. Amino acids: CASTPQGTGPCF.

Only one count was recorded for this clone. This chain joins TRBV5-1 and TRBJ2-3; TRBD2 aligns across 15 bases. The junction had 6 bases not matched to a gene; V was cut back by 4 bases and J by 0 bases. Germline assignment: CDR1 SGHRS and CDR2 YFSETQ. The CDR3 loop spans 18 amino acids. The CDR3: CASSRSGLAGGSTDTQYF. Written as DNA, the CDR3 is TGCGCCAGCAGCCGAAGCGGACTAGCGGGGGGGAGCACAGATACGCAGTATTTT.

The V call is TRBV5-5, the J call TRBJ1-2, with D maybe TRBD1 (5 bases). The CDR3 loop spans 15 amino acids. CDR1 and CDR2 from the germline V gene are SGHKS and YYEKEE (reference sequence). Trimming shortened V by 0 bases and J by 7 bases, and 16 bases separated the two germline ends. The CDR3 region has the DNA TGTGCCAGCAGCTTGGTCGGAAGGGACTTTAGTGGCTACACCTTC. Translation: CASSLVGRDFSGYTF.

The chain has TRBV4-1 and TRBJ2-7, with D maybe TRBD1 (7 bases). Germline V gene lookup returns CDR1 MGHRA and CDR2 YSYEKL. V lost 4 bases and J 1 base, leaving 20 bases between the germline ends. The CDR3 loop spans 17 amino acids. As DNA, the CDR3 is TGCGCCAGCAGCCCTGTTATAGGGGGCGGGGATTCCTACGAGCAGTACTTC. Translated: CASSPVIGGGDSYEQYF.

The J gene is TRBJ2-7, the V gene TRBV5-5, with a possible D match to TRBD2 (5 bases). The germline V gene has CDR1 SGHKS and CDR2 YYEKEE (reference sequence). This CDR3 has 15 residues. V lost 1 base and J 3 bases, leaving 14 bases between the germline ends. The CDR3 DNA follows: TGTGCCAGCAGCTTGCCCCTCGGGGAAAACTACGAGCAGTACTTC. It is translated as CASSLPLGENYEQYF.

The rearrangement links TRBV28 to TRBJ1-1; D might be TRBD1 (5 bases). This CDR3 is 15 amino acids long. Germline CDR1 is MDHEN and CDR2 is SYDVKM. The V and J ends lost 8 bases and 5 bases respectively, with 21 bases between them. This CDR3 is CASSLGGGVRTEAFF. The CDR3 nucleotides are TGTGCCAGCTCCCTCGGGGGGGGAGTAAGGACTGAAGCTTTCTTT.

The DNA of the CDR3 is TGTGCCAGCAGTGCAAGGACAGGGAATGGAGAGCAGTTCTTC. Residues: CASSARTGNGEQFF. V and J are TRBV27 and TRBJ2-1; TRBD1 matches at 8 bases. Per germline, CDR1 MNHEY and CDR2 SMNVEV (reference sequence). The V and J ends lost 5 bases and 10 bases, in that order; junction bases with no gene match: 10. The CDR3 sequence is 14 residues long.

The chain employs TRBV7-3 and TRBJ2-2; tentative D call: TRBD1 (5 bases). V was shortened by 5 bases and J by 0 bases, with 16 bases between the two germline ends. The CDR3 has 17 residues. In germline, CDR1 is SGHTA, CDR2 FQGTGA. Here the CDR3 DNA reads TGTGCCAGCAGCCTAAATATGGCAGGGACGAACACCGGGGAGCTGTTTTTT. Protein product: CASSLNMAGTNTGELFF.

The V call is TRBV15, the J call TRBJ2-1; TRBD2 is a possible D gene (6 bases). The CDR3 contains 14 residues. Germline loops: CDR1 LNHNV, CDR2 YYDKDF (reference sequence). V lost 5 bases and J lost 3, with 11 bases in between. The CDR3 DNA reads as TGTGCCACCAGCGCTATCGGGGGCTACAATGAGCAGTTCTTC. Encoded protein: CATSAIGGYNEQFF.

The chain employs TRBV5-4 and TRBJ2-2; 8 positions agree with TRBD2. The CDR3 loop spans 16 amino acids. V trimming: 4 bases; J trimming: 5 bases; junction bases outside the gene matches: 10. In germline, CDR1 is SGHNT, CDR2 YYREEE (reference sequence). The CDR3 reads CASSTGTSGGTGELFF. The CDR3, as DNA: TGTGCCAGCAGCACCGGGACTAGTGGTGGAACCGGGGAGCTGTTTTTT. Supplemented by reference TRBV5-4 and TRBJ2-2, the full variable domain reads ETGVTQSPTHLIKTRGQQVTLRCSSQSGHNTVSWYQQALGQGPQFIFQYYREEENGRGNFPPRFSGLQFPNYSSELNVNALELDDSALYLCASSTGTSGGTGELFFGEGSRLTVL.

The rearrangement joins TRBV7-9 to TRBJ2-1; 9 nucleotides match TRBD2. Per germline, CDR1 SEHNR and CDR2 FQNEAQ (reference sequence). Trimming cost V 1 base and J 0 bases; bases outside gene matches: 7. The CDR3 loop spans 18 amino acids. For the CDR3, the DNA is TGTGCCAGCAGCTTAGAGGGCGGACTAGCGACCTCCTACAATGAGCAGTTCTTC. It encodes CASSLEGGLATSYNEQFF.